This T cell receptor beta chain was documented in a study of shared clonotypes between healthy human individuals. General study findings and limits: Rarefaction exposed incomplete sorted-subset sequencing despite large depth. Compared with memory subsets, naive subsets generally had larger estimated richness.

About this clone itself: The antigen remains undetermined. Within the sample, other DNA sequences also encode this same CDR3.

Replicate sorted-subset PCRs were loaded with roughly 190 ng DNA, 30,000 to 35,000 T cell genomes. Produced via immunoSEQ multiplex PCR; TCRdb's table is partial and in-frame only. The sample contains about 1,900,000 clones, less than 95% of which appear only once. Trimming took 0 bases from V and 4 from J, leaving 8 bases between them. Per the germline V gene, CDR1 is SGHRS and CDR2 is YFSETQ. The CDR3 has 13 amino acids. The naive CD8 population came from CD45RO-negative cells selected for CCR7, without terminally differentiated effector memory CD45RA+ cells. All donors were Caucasian adults living in Nashville, Tennessee.

Sequenced input: naive CD8+ T cells sorted from blood. This chain uses TRBV5-1 with TRBJ2-7; D gene ambiguous. This sequence was found in a man younger than 35 in good health. CDR3 sequence reads: CASSLDPGYEQYF. The DNA of the CDR3 is TGCGCCAGCAGCTTGGACCCGGGTTACGAGCAGTACTTC.